This T cell receptor (beta chain) appears in the sequencing data of a study of memory CD4+ T cells and cytomegalovirus serostatus. Trimming took 1 base from V and 5 from J, leaving 13 bases between them. Germline CDR1 and CDR2: SGDLS and YYNGEE. The CDR3 runs to 15 residues. Single viable CD3+CD4+CD8-CD45RO+ cells were sorted as the memory CD4+ T cells. The protocol was immunoSEQ multiplex PCR, while the TCRdb copy is restricted to in-frame clones and leaves out a portion. Of tens of thousands of clones detected, less than 85% appear once; the ten largest clones hold more than 1.5%. The rearrangement joins TRBV9 to TRBJ2-1; D uncertain. The TCR originated in an adult in good health and CMV-seronegative. Input material: memory CD4+ T cells from blood. CDR3 region: CASSVIPASDNEQFF. The CDR3, as DNA: TGTGCCAGCAGCGTAATTCCAGCCAGCGACAATGAGCAGTTCTTC.